This T cell receptor beta chain comes out of a study of cytomegalovirus exposure and HLA in healthy donors. Both 60 Vbeta primers and 13 Jbeta primers went into the PCR. TCRdb's table, derived via immunoSEQ multiplex PCR, lists solely in-frame clones and lacks some. In total, the table holds 65,000 to 85,000 clones. This clonotype was obtained from a female donor in good health and CMV-seropositive. Sequencing used PBMCs.

This CDR3 is CAWGLGGLAVTYEQYF. The CDR3 region has the DNA TGTGCCTGGGGCTTGGGGGGACTAGCGGTAACCTACGAGCAGTACTTC. This chain joins TRBV30 and TRBJ2-7, with TRBD2 identical over 11 bases. J lost 2 bases, V lost 5 bases, and 11 bases had no gene match. The germline V gene has CDR1 GTSNPN and CDR2 SVGIG (reference sequence). The CDR3 extends over 16 amino acids. The full variable domain, completed using reference TRBV30 and TRBJ2-7, is SQTIHQWPATLVQPVGSPLSLECTVEGTSNPNLYWYRQAAGRGLQLLFYSVGIGQISSEVPQNLSASRPQDRQFILSSKKLLLSDSGFYLCAWGLGGLAVTYEQYFGPGTRLTVT.